The 19 T cell receptor beta chains below come from one sample, sequenced in a study of cytomegalovirus exposure and HLA in healthy donors. The PCR used 60 Vbeta and 13 Jbeta primers. Sequencing was performed with immunoSEQ multiplex PCR; in TCRdb, only in-frame clones are kept and a portion is missing. The sample has 150,000 to 200,000 clones, 80% seen once; the top ten hold roughly an eighth. What was sequenced was PBMCs. These receptors originate from a woman between 40 and 55 years old in good health and CMV-seronegative.

The table lists this clone with a count of one. This chain uses TRBV10-3 with TRBJ2-7; D might be TRBD1 (6 bases). Trimming removed 6 bases at V and 5 bases at J, with 17 bases between. This CDR3 comprises 14 residues. From germline, CDR1 is ENHRY and CDR2 SYGVKD. CDR3 sequence: CAIRGAWGKDEQYF. The CDR3 nucleotides are TGTGCCATCAGGGGGGCTTGGGGTAAGGACGAGCAGTACTTC.

V usage is TRBV11-3 and J usage is TRBJ2-1; 8 bases align to TRBD1. V lost 5 bases and J lost 5; bases outside the gene matches: 5. The CDR3 consists of 14 residues. Germline CDR1 SGHNT, CDR2 YENEEA. The CDR3 bases are TGTGCCAGCAGCGACAGGGGCGTCCACAATGAGCAGTTCTTC. It yields the protein CASSDRGVHNEQFF. Based on the CDR3 plus reference TRBV11-3 and TRBJ2-1, the full variable domain is EAGVVQSPRYKIIEKKQPVAFWCNPISGHNTLYWYLQNLGQGPELLIRYENEEAVDDSQLPKDRFSAERLKGVDSTLKIQPAELGDSAVYLCASSDRGVHNEQFFGPGTRLTVL.

The gene calls are TRBV18 and TRBJ1-6; tentative D call: TRBD1 (5 bases). V gave up 3 bases and J gave up 5 bases, with 14 bases separating them. CDR1 and CDR2 (germline): KGHSH, LQKENI. The CDR3 is 16 amino acids. The CDR3 DNA sequence: TGTGCCAGCTCACCTTCGGGGAGGGGAAATAATTCACCCCTCCACTTT. As protein: CASSPSGRGNNSPLHF.

The chain combines TRBV10-3 with TRBJ2-3; D possibly corresponds to TRBD2 (7 bases). Trimming cost V 0 bases and J 4 bases, with 14 bases left between them. Germline-derived CDR1 and CDR2 are ENHRY and SYGVKD. CDR3 length: 16 residues. CDR3 protein: CAISESTGGGPDTQYF. CDR3 coding DNA: TGTGCCATCAGTGAGTCGACGGGGGGCGGGCCAGATACGCAGTATTTT.

The V gene is TRBV7-9, the J gene TRBJ2-7; D remains ambiguous. The V gene's germline CDR1 is SEHNR and CDR2 FQNEAQ (reference sequence). CDR3 length equals 14 residues. With 5 bases removed from V and 2 bases from J, the gap between germline ends came to 13 bases. The CDR3: CASSHPGSTYEQYF. The CDR3 DNA reads as TGTGCCAGCAGCCACCCTGGCAGTACCTACGAGCAGTACTTC.

The chain employs TRBV20-1 and TRBJ2-5; 8 positions match TRBD1. Looked up from germline, CDR1 is DFQATT and CDR2 is SNEGSKA (reference sequence). V lost 7 bases, J lost 5 bases, and 3 bases stayed unmatched. This CDR3 is built from 11 residues. DNA of the CDR3: TGCAGTGGTACAGGGGGGGAGACCCAGTACTTC. It translates to CSGTGGETQYF.

This clone has more than one count but fewer than ten. The chain joins TRBV20-1 to TRBJ2-7, with unresolved D. The CDR3 covers 11 residues. Per germline, CDR1 DFQATT and CDR2 SNEGSKA (reference sequence). The CDR3: CVAGSTYEQYF. Here the CDR3 DNA reads TGCGTAGCCGGGTCTACCTACGAGCAGTACTTC.

The count of this clone is one. This chain uses TRBV2 with TRBJ2-3; 7 bases map to TRBD2. V shed 6 bases and J 3 bases; nucleotides not matched to a gene: 3. The CDR3 covers 13 residues. CDR1 is SNHLY and CDR2 is FYNNEI in the germline V gene. The CDR3 reads CASRGGTTDTQYF. CDR3 nucleotides: TGTGCCAGCAGGGGGGGGACGACAGATACGCAGTATTTT.

The J gene is TRBJ2-1, the V gene TRBV7-2, with a weak D call TRBD1 (5 bases). Germline values: CDR1 SGHTA, CDR2 FQGNSA. The CDR3 totals 15 residues. Between the trimmed V and J ends, which lost 5 bases and 9 bases, there was a span of 20 bases. The CDR3 region has the DNA TGTGCCAGCAGCCCCTTCCCAGGGTTGGAGAGTGAGCAGTTCTTC. It specifies CASSPFPGLESEQFF.

The genes are TRBV28 and TRBJ1-5; no definite D call. This CDR3 contains 11 residues. Germline CDR1 and CDR2: MDHEN and SYDVKM. Trimming took off 11 bases at V and 2 bases at J, with 7 bases between the two ends. CDR3 region: CASGGNQPQHF. CDR3 sequence (DNA): TGTGCCTCCGGAGGCAATCAGCCCCAGCATTTT.

V is TRBV11-3 and J is TRBJ2-2; D gene uncertain. Germline V CDR1 and CDR2: SGHNT, YENEEA. V was clipped by 1 base and J by 7 bases, with 7 bases between them. The CDR3 sequence is 13 residues long. The CDR3 reads CASSLVFIGELFF. CDR3 nucleotides: TGTGCCAGCAGCTTAGTTTTTATCGGGGAGCTGTTTTTT.

V gene TRBV27 combines with J gene TRBJ1-1; 9 bases are shared with TRBD1. The CDR3 loop spans 14 amino acids. Germline values: CDR1 MNHEY, CDR2 SMNVEV (reference sequence). V shed 6 bases, J shed 0 bases, and the junction held 2 bases outside the gene matches. CDR3 in amino acids: CASRGTGMNTEAFF. The CDR3 DNA is TGTGCCAGCAGGGGGACAGGGATGAACACTGAAGCTTTCTTT.

In the case of this clone: Mismatch with germline at one junction end may stem from a read error. The rearrangement links TRBV7-9 to TRBJ1-1; D is unresolved. Germline-derived CDR1 and CDR2 are SEHNR and FQNEAQ (reference sequence). CDR3 size: 11 residues. CDR3 nucleotides: TGTTCCAGCAGAACCCACAGTGAAGCTTTCTTT. It encodes CSSRTHSEAFF.

The CDR3 coding sequence is TGTGCCAGCAGCAACCAGACAGGGCCAGATACGCAGTATTTT. Protein sequence: CASSNQTGPDTQYF. V is TRBV21-1 and J is TRBJ2-3; the D call of TRBD1 is as the table states it, not checked on the DNA. TRBV21-1 is designated a pseudogene. This CDR3 has 14 residues.

J is TRBJ1-1 and V is TRBV19; D is possibly TRBD1 (6 bases). CDR1 and CDR2 (germline): LNHDA, SQIVND (reference sequence). The germline V and J ends were trimmed by 3 bases and 4 bases, with 12 bases remaining between them. This CDR3 has 14 amino acids. The CDR3 is CASSMGQGTTEAFF. Written as DNA, the CDR3 is TGTGCCAGTAGTATGGGGCAGGGGACCACTGAAGCTTTCTTT.

The rearrangement links TRBV7-2 to TRBJ1-2; the D gene is possibly TRBD1 (5 bases). The V end was cut by 5 bases, the J end by 8 bases, with 21 bases between. This CDR3 has 15 residues. The germline V gene has CDR1 SGHTA and CDR2 FQGNSA. The CDR3 spells CASSAGLLPSGGYTF. CDR3 nucleotides: TGTGCCAGCAGCGCGGGACTTCTCCCGAGTGGGGGCTACACCTTC.

The gene calls are TRBV4-3 and TRBJ2-5, with TRBD2 matching over 7 bases. This CDR3 is 16 amino acids long. The V gene's germline CDR1 is LGHNA and CDR2 YSLEER. The ends lost 2 bases at V and 7 bases at J; junction bases unmatched: 13. The CDR3 here is CASSQIPGKPGGTQYF. The CDR3 nucleotides read TGCGCCAGCAGCCAAATCCCGGGGAAGCCGGGGGGGACCCAGTACTTC.

The chain combines TRBV5-4 with TRBJ2-1; 9 nucleotides align to TRBD1. The ends lost 4 bases at V and 3 bases at J; junction bases unmatched: 5. This CDR3 region has 15 residues. The germline V gene encodes CDR1 SGHNT and CDR2 YYREEE (reference sequence). CDR3 bases: TGTGCCAGCAGCGCCGACAGGGGGGGCTACAATGAGCAGTTCTTC. Translating it yields CASSADRGGYNEQFF.

This CDR3 reads CASSPIQGFQETQYF. Here the CDR3 DNA reads TGTGCCAGCTCACCCATTCAGGGATTCCAAGAGACCCAGTACTTC. The chain is built from TRBV18 and TRBJ2-5, with a tentative D call TRBD1 (5 bases). With 3 bases removed from V and 1 base from J, the gap between germline ends came to 12 bases. From germline, CDR1 is KGHSH and CDR2 LQKENI. This CDR3 region has 15 residues.